This T cell receptor beta chain was found in a study of CDR3 diversity in severe acne. This clonotype was counted many times. TCRdb ran MiXCR on the PCR reads and lists one entry per CDR3 protein. The sample lists roughly 100,000 distinct CDR3 sequences, roughly half occurring once. Trimming pared 4 bases from V and 0 bases from J, leaving 3 bases between. CDR1 SQVTM and CDR2 ANQGSEA come from the germline V gene. The CDR3 extends over 11 amino acids. The sample comprised blood. This clonotype originated in a male donor with acne. This chain joins TRBV29-1 and TRBJ1-2; D gene unclear. In DNA form, the CDR3 reads TGCAGCGTTGCTCCTAACTATGGCTACACCTTC. Protein sequence: CSVAPNYGYTF.